This T cell receptor beta chain was sequenced during a study of T cell repertoires in cytomegalovirus infection (dated by TCRdb to between 2018 and 2021). Context from the whole study: The peptide stimulations were aimed at well-studied HLA-B-restricted epitopes as well as recently identified HLA-C-restricted CMV epitopes, whose presentation resists viral immunomodulation. Donor HLA type was relevant to the analysis, because carriage of CMV infection together with the matching HLA type was indicated by public TCR beta signatures.

Sample treatment or condition, as interpreted from the label and publication: in vitro stimulation with specific CMV peptide epitopes to enrich CMV-specific T cells. The study at large found these results: The ex vivo response was dominated by HLA-C-restricted CMV-specific TCR beta clonotypes, which also provided the single most frequent clonotype in two of eight donors. In both this cohort and an independent cohort of some 370 donors, the cumulative frequency of public TCR beta family members distinguished carriers of CMV infection plus the relevant HLA type.

Measured from the cysteine to the phenylalanine, the CDR3 is 11 residues long. The only DNA kept is the CDR3, 33 bases in frame from the first base. V is shortened by 9 bases, J by 4 bases, and the region joining them spans 10 bases. From the germline V gene (reference sequence), CDR1 is SGHKS and CDR2 is YYEKEE. Sequencer: Illumina HiSeq 1500. In TCRdb, the public reads were trimmed at Q25 with fastp and aligned with MiXCR, with productive beta chains retained. Each entry is one CDR3 protein sequence, shown with its most common DNA and genes. Counted in this sample were tens of thousands of distinct CDR3 sequences; more than 20% of them appeared once. Of the sample, 50% falls within the top ten clones. Turning to this clonotype: Its antigen target is currently unknown. Nothing much larger sits one base from this clone, and base qualities are not available.

The sequence joins TRBV5-5 to TRBJ1-1; the D gene assignment is ambiguous. The clonotype originates from a human donor in good health (CMV status not recorded). Some clones in this sample may be carry-over from other donors' samples. The sample consisted of CD8+ T cells from cultured PBMCs, taken from culture after CMV antigen stimulation. CDR3 sequence: CATQWGTEAFF. The DNA reads as follows: TGTGCCACGCAATGGGGCACTGAAGCTTTCTTT. Where the CDR3 stops, the reference TRBV5-5 and TRBJ1-1 genes take over; the full variable domain is DAGVTQSPTHLIKTRGQQVTLRCSPISGHKSVSWYQQVLGQGPQFIFQYYEKEERGRGNFPDRFSARQFPNYSSELNVNALLLGDSALYLCATQWGTEAFFGQGTRLTVV.